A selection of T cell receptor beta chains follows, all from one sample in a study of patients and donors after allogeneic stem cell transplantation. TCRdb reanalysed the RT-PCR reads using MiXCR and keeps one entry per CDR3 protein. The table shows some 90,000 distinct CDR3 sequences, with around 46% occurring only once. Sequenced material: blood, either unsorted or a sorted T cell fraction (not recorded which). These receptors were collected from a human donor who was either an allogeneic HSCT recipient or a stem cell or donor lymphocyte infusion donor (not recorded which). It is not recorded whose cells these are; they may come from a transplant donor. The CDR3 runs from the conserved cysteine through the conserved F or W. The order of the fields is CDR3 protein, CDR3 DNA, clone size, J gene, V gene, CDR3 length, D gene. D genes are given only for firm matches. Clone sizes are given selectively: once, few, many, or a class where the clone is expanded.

CDR3 protein: CASSQDTRGNTEAFF; CDR3 DNA: TGTGCCAGCAGCCAAGATACGCGAGGGAACACTGAAGCTTTCTTT; clone size: NA; J gene: TRBJ1-1; V gene: TRBV14; CDR3 length: 15; D gene: NA
CDR3 protein: CASSLAPQNTEAFF; CDR3 DNA: TGTGCCAGCAGTTTAGCTCCACAAAACACTGAAGCTTTCTTT; clone size: NA; J gene: TRBJ1-1; V gene: TRBV28; CDR3 length: 14; D gene: NA
CDR3 protein: CSDSGALNTEAFF; CDR3 DNA: TGCAGTGATTCAGGAGCCTTGAACACTGAAGCTTTCTTT; clone size: few; J gene: TRBJ1-1; V gene: TRBV20-1; CDR3 length: 13; D gene: NA
CDR3 protein: CASSPDSGISYNEQFF; CDR3 DNA: TGTGCCAGCAGCCCTGACAGCGGGATCTCCTACAATGAGCAGTTCTTC; clone size: NA; J gene: TRBJ2-1; V gene: TRBV7-3; CDR3 length: 16; D gene: TRBD2
CDR3 protein: CASCRVRNYGYTF; CDR3 DNA: TGTGCCAGCTGTAGAGTGAGGAACTATGGCTACACCTTC; clone size: NA; J gene: TRBJ1-2; V gene: TRBV21-1; CDR3 length: 13; D gene: NA
CDR3 protein: CASSQVSGNYGYTF; CDR3 DNA: TGTGCCAGCAGCCAAGTCTCAGGGAACTATGGCTACACCTTC; clone size: NA; J gene: TRBJ1-2; V gene: TRBV3-1; CDR3 length: 14; D gene: NA
CDR3 protein: CSVDSDRANYGYTF; CDR3 DNA: TGCAGCGTTGATTCGGACAGAGCTAACTATGGCTACACCTTC; clone size: few; J gene: TRBJ1-2; V gene: TRBV29-1; CDR3 length: 14; D gene: NA
CDR3 protein: CASSLVGPDTGELFF; CDR3 DNA: TGCGCCAGCAGCTTGGTTGGGCCGGACACCGGGGAGCTGTTTTTT; clone size: once; J gene: TRBJ2-2; V gene: TRBV5-1; CDR3 length: 15; D gene: NA
CDR3 protein: CSSWTGNTEAFF; CDR3 DNA: TGCAGCTCTTGGACGGGAAACACTGAAGCTTTCTTT; clone size: NA; J gene: TRBJ1-1; V gene: TRBV29-1; CDR3 length: 12; D gene: NA
CDR3 protein: CASSKTTGGNQPQHF; CDR3 DNA: TGTGCCAGCAGCAAGACCACAGGGGGCAATCAGCCCCAGCATTTT; clone size: few; J gene: TRBJ1-5; V gene: TRBV5-5; CDR3 length: 15; D gene: TRBD1
CDR3 protein: CASSRTGAAFF; CDR3 DNA: TGTGCCAGCAGCCGGACAGGGGCAGCTTTCTTT; clone size: few; J gene: TRBJ1-1; V gene: TRBV14; CDR3 length: 11; D gene: TRBD1